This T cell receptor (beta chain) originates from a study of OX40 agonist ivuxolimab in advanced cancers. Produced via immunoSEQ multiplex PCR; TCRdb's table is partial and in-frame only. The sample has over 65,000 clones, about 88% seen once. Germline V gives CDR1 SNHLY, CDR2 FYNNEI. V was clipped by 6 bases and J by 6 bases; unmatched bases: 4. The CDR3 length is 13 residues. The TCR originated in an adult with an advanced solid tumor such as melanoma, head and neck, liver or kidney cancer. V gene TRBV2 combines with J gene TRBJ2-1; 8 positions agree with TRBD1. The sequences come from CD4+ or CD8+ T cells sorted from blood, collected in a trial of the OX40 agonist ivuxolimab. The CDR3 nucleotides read TGTGCCAGCAGCGGACAGGGTCTCAATGAGCAGTTCTTC. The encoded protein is CASSGQGLNEQFF.